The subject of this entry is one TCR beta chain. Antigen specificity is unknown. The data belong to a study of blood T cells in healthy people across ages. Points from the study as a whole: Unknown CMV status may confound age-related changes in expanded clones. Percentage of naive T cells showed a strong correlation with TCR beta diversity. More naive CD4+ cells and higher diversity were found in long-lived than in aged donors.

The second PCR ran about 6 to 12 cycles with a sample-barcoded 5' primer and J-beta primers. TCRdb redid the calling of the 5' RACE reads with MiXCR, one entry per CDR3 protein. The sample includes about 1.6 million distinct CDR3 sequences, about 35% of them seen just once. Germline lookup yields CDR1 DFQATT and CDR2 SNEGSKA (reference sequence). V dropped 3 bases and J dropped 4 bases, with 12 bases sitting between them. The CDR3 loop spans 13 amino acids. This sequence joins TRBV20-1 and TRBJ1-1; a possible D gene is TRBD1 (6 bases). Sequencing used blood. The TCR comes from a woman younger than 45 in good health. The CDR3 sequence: CSASRGQFTEAFF. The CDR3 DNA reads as TGCAGTGCTAGTCGGGGGCAATTCACTGAAGCTTTCTTT.